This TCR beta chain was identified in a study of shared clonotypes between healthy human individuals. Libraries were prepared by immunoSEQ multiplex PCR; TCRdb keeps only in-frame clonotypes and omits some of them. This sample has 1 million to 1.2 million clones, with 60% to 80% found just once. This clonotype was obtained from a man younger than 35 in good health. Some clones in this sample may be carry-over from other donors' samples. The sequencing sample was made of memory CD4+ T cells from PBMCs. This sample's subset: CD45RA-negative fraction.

CDR3 coding DNA: TGCGCCAGCAGCTTGACAGGGGCCGAGCAGTACTTC. This encodes CASSLTGAEQYF. The chain carries TRBV5-1 and TRBJ2-7; 7 bases match TRBD1. This CDR3 spans 12 amino acids. Trimming removed 1 base from V and 6 bases from J; junction bases left unmatched: 1. Germline CDR1 and CDR2: SGHRS and YFSETQ.